The sequence of this T cell receptor beta chain was determined in a study of immune evolution from preneoplasia to lung adenocarcinoma (dated by TCRdb to the early 2020s). About the investigation overall: HLA loss of heterozygosity was observed in around 7%, 15% and 35% of AIS, MIA and ADC lesions, respectively, and was not observed in any AAH lesions. The study combined immune gene expression, TCR sequencing and multiplex immunofluorescence to profile immune contexture across lung adenocarcinoma precursors and invasive adenocarcinoma. Resected precursor lesions (AAH, AIS, MIA) and invasive adenocarcinomas were each compared against paired morphologically normal lung tissue. The sample size depended on which specimens were available, not on a prior power calculation. Whole exome sequencing and methylation data from the same cohort of nodules were integrated with the immune data. The overall cohort comprised some 53 patients with pulmonary nodules who underwent surgical resection. TCR sequencing data came from 51 patients. The study reported that around 100 samples were used for TCR sequencing. Class I HLA alleles were inferred from exome data with POLYSOLVER, and allele-specific HLA loss was detected with LOHHLA.

Resection was performed on patients in Japan or China between about 2013 and 2018. The histologic diagnosis of each case was independently confirmed on H&E slides by two lung cancer pathologists. Premalignant or tumor cells were enriched for nucleic acid extraction by macro-dissection performed after pathologic assessment. The AllPrep DNA/RNA FFPE Kit was used to isolate DNA from FFPE tissue. About this clone: Its target antigen remains unknown. The sample holds no much larger clone one base away, and base qualities are not on file.

The immunoSEQ hsTCRbeta Kit was used to sequence TCR beta CDR3 regions from DNA. The authors' pipeline ran thus. The ImmunoSEQ Analyzer was used to analyse the TCR sequencing data. T cell clonality was defined as 1 minus Pielou's evenness, as computed on productive rearrangements. The inverse Simpson index, applied to productive templates, was used to measure T cell diversity. T cell density was defined as TCR beta template counts normalized to usable DNA, with usable DNA estimated by amplification and sequencing of housekeeping genes. TCR metrics were compared across histologic stages using two-sided Kruskal-Wallis tests. Held by TCRdb, this immuneACCESS table contains in-frame sequences only and omits some clones. Under half of the omission traces to an unresolved V gene where checked; the cause of the rest is unknown. V and J calls plus clone size are reproduced from that table; the DNA served to infer D and trimming. The sample has about 4,900 clones on record, more than 75% of them singletons. 11% of the sample rests with the top ten.

Study-wide conclusions, independent of this receptor: Because every patient came from Japan and China, how well the results apply to Western populations was uncertain. The highest T cell clonality was observed in KRAS-mutant nodules compared with EGFR-mutant or double wild-type lesions. Normal lung had the highest top T cell clone frequencies, and these frequencies appeared to fall progressively from AAH through AIS, MIA and invasive adenocarcinoma. Findings were based on association rather than direct causation; larger cohorts with long-term follow-up and longitudinal biopsies were deemed needed. Normal lung showed the highest clonality, whereas later-stage lesions appeared to have higher T cell density and diversity but lower clonality.

Based on the germline V gene (reference sequence), the CDR1 and CDR2 sequences are SEHNR and FQNEAQ. Spanning cysteine to phenylalanine, the CDR3 consists of 11 amino acids. Of all the DNA, just the CDR3 is kept, 33 bases in frame from base 1. Cut back by 4 bases and 7 bases, the V and J ends lie 8 bases apart. The chain is encoded by TRBV7-9 joined to TRBJ2-7, with no confidently assigned D gene. The clonotype originates from a person between 65 and 80 years old with lung adenocarcinoma. The source material was FFPE minimally invasive lung adenocarcinoma tissue. The sample's cell subset or site label, decoded: micro-invasive lung adenocarcinoma (MIA). Here is the DNA: TGTGCCAGCAGCTCCTCTTGGGAGCAGTACTTC. Translated, it reads CASSSSWEQYF. The CDR3, completed at both ends by the reference TRBV7-9 and TRBJ2-7 genes, gives the full variable domain DTGVSQNPRHKITKRGQNVTFRCDPISEHNRLYWYRQTLGQGPEFLTYFQNEAQLEKSRLLSDRFSAERPKGSFSTLEIQRTEQGDSAMYLCASSSSWEQYFGPGTRLTVT.